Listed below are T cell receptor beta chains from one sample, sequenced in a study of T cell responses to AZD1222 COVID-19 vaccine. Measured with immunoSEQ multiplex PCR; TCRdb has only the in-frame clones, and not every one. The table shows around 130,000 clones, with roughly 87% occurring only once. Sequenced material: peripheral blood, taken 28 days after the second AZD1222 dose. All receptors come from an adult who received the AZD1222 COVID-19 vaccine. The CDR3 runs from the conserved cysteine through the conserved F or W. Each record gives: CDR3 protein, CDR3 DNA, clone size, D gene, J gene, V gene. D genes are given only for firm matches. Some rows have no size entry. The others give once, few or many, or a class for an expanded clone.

CASSLGLNTQYF,TGTGCCAGCAGTTTAGGATTAAATACGCAGTATTTT,.,.,TRBJ2-3,TRBV6-2/TRBV6-3
CASRGTLKPYNEQFF,TGTGCCAGCAGGGGGACCTTAAAGCCCTACAATGAGCAGTTCTTC,.,TRBD1,TRBJ2-1,TRBV24-1
CASSQGLAVNSPLHF,TGTGCCAGCAGCCAAGGGTTGGCAGTCAATTCACCCCTCCACTTT,.,.,TRBJ1-6,TRBV3-1/TRBV3-2
CSVQTRGRQETQYF,TGCAGCGTACAAACCAGGGGGCGGCAAGAGACCCAGTACTTC,.,TRBD1,TRBJ2-5,TRBV29-1
CASSQAEVAYGYTF,TGTGCCAGCAGCCAAGCAGAGGTTGCCTATGGCTACACCTTC,once,.,TRBJ1-2,TRBV4-2
CASSPTGPGEAFF,TGTGCCAGTAGTCCCACGGGACCGGGTGAAGCTTTCTTT,.,.,TRBJ1-1,TRBV19
CASSIFRGTSPYNEQFF,TGTGCCAGTAGTATCTTCAGGGGGACTAGCCCCTACAATGAGCAGTTCTTC,.,TRBD2,TRBJ2-1,TRBV19
CAWRAGTGGNQPQHF,TGTGCCTGGAGAGCCGGGACAGGGGGCAATCAGCCCCAGCATTTT,.,TRBD1,TRBJ1-5,TRBV30
CASSPRTATGAWTEAFF,TGTGCCAGCAGCCCCCGGACCGCAACAGGGGCATGGACTGAAGCTTTCTTT,.,TRBD1,TRBJ1-1,TRBV5-4
CASSRGRPNTGELFF,TGTGCCAGCAGCCGGGGGAGACCGAACACCGGGGAGCTGTTTTTT,.,.,TRBJ2-2,TRBV13
CASSEWTYAGNTIYF,TGTGCCAGCAGTGAATGGACCTATGCTGGAAACACCATATATTTT,.,.,TRBJ1-3,TRBV2
CASSATLRASTEAFF,TGTGCCAGCAGTGCGACCTTACGGGCCTCCACTGAAGCTTTCTTT,.,.,TRBJ1-1,TRBV25-1
CASSLDLRSGANVLTF,TGTGCTAGCAGCTTAGACCTCCGTTCTGGGGCCAACGTCCTGACTTTC,.,.,TRBJ2-6,TRBV7-7
CASSPRTSGGRNEQFF,TGTGCCAGCAGTCCCCGGACTAGCGGGGGGCGCAATGAGCAGTTCTTC,.,TRBD2,TRBJ2-1,TRBV27
CASSTGTGPTGELFF,TGTGCCAGCAGCACCGGGACAGGACCCACCGGGGAGCTGTTTTTT,.,TRBD1,TRBJ2-2,TRBV5-4
CSASPGKNYGYTF,TGCAGTGCTAGTCCAGGGAAGAACTATGGCTACACCTTC,.,.,TRBJ1-2,TRBV20-1
CASSARDTGRSPLHF,TGTGCCAGCAGTGCCCGGGATACAGGACGGTCACCCCTCCACTTT,.,.,TRBJ1-6,TRBV5-4
CASSKVRDRGQWEQYF,TGTGCCAGCAGCAAAGTGAGGGACAGGGGACAGTGGGAGCAGTACTTC,.,.,TRBJ2-7,TRBV21-1
CASSTSELAEAFF,TGTGCCAGCAGTACAAGCGAGTTGGCTGAAGCTTTCTTT,.,.,TRBJ1-1,TRBV6-2/TRBV6-3
CASSITGAANYGYTF,TGTGCCAGTAGTATTACGGGGGCAGCTAACTATGGCTACACCTTC,once,.,TRBJ1-2,TRBV19
CASSSQTNTEAFF,TGTGCCAGCAGTTCACAGACGAACACTGAAGCTTTCTTT,once,.,TRBJ1-1,TRBV6-5
CASSLLGGEGYTF,TGTGCCAGCAGCTTACTGGGGGGAGAGGGCTACACCTTC,.,.,TRBJ1-2,TRBV7-9